The 15 T cell receptor beta chains reported below all come from one sample, sequenced in a study of T-cell memory formation after mild COVID-19. One entry per CDR3 protein, called by TCRdb with MiXCR from the 5' RACE reads. Of some 440,000 distinct CDR3 sequences in the sample, around 27% were seen once. Specimen: PBMCs or a T cell subset sorted from them (not recorded which). The receptors here all came from an adult woman who had mild COVID-19 (a few samples of this study predate the infection). Cell type and time point are not known.

This clonotype was detected a few times. The rearrangement uses TRBV9 and TRBJ1-5, with a weak D call TRBD1 (5 bases). Looked up from germline, CDR1 is SGDLS and CDR2 is YYNGEE. V was cut by 4 bases and J by 5 bases, with 16 bases left in between. CDR3 size: 15 residues. The CDR3 DNA sequence: TGTGCCAGCAGCCCTGGGGGGACCGACTATCAGCCCCAGCATTTT. Its translation is CASSPGGTDYQPQHF. The variable domain in full, with the rest retrieved from reference TRBV9 and TRBJ1-5, is DSGVTQTPKHLITATGQRVTLRCSPRSGDLSVYWYQQSLDQGLQFLIQYYNGEERAKGNILERFSAQQFPDLHSELNLSSLELGDSALYFCASSPGGTDYQPQHFGDGTRLSIL.

This clonotype was recorded once. As DNA, the CDR3 is TGTGCCAGCAGCTCCTTCGGAGGACAGGGCTACAATGAGCAGTTCTTC. It is translated as CASSSFGGQGYNEQFF. This sequence joins TRBV7-3 and TRBJ2-1; 8 nucleotides line up with TRBD1. The trim removed 4 bases at V and 3 bases at J, leaving 8 bases unmatched. This CDR3 region has 16 residues. Per the germline V gene, CDR1 is SGHTA and CDR2 is FQGTGA.

V gene TRBV6-1 combines with J gene TRBJ1-1; D is unclear. V was trimmed by 0 bases and J by 5 bases, leaving 10 bases between them. The CDR3 totals 14 residues. The germline V gene has CDR1 MNHNS and CDR2 SASEGT. As DNA, the CDR3 is TGTGCCAGCAGTGAAGCGTGGGGTAGGACTGAAGCTTTCTTT. Amino acid sequence: CASSEAWGRTEAFF.

The table lists this clonotype with a few counts. The CDR3 loop is CASSLDVNEQYF. In DNA form, the CDR3 reads TGCGCCAGCAGCTTGGATGTGAACGAGCAGTACTTC. This rearrangement joins TRBV5-1 to TRBJ2-7; D is ambiguous. The germline CDR1 and CDR2 sequences are SGHRS and YFSETQ. This CDR3 is 12 amino acids long. The germline V and J ends were trimmed by 0 bases and 5 bases, with 6 bases remaining between them.

In this sample, this clonotype turned up a few times. The V call is TRBV21-1, the J call TRBJ2-7; the table's TRBD1 call for D was not verified on the DNA. TRBV21-1 corresponds to a pseudogene. This CDR3 region has 17 residues. The CDR3 here is CASSRSWTGGIIHEQYF. CDR3 DNA: TGTGCCAGCAGCCGGAGCTGGACAGGGGGCATAATCCACGAGCAGTACTTC.

The V gene is TRBV7-9, the J gene TRBJ2-1, with D hard to call. The CDR3 has 14 amino acids. The V gene's germline CDR1 is SEHNR and CDR2 FQNEAQ (reference sequence). V was cut by 3 bases and J by 5 bases, with 11 bases left in between. In nucleotides, the CDR3 is TGTGCCAGCAGCTTCATGGACCAACACAATGAGCAGTTCTTC. Amino acid sequence: CASSFMDQHNEQFF. The complete variable domain, with remaining parts taken from reference TRBV7-9 and TRBJ2-1, reads DTGVSQNPRHKITKRGQNVTFRCDPISEHNRLYWYRQTLGQGPEFLTYFQNEAQLEKSRLLSDRFSAERPKGSFSTLEIQRTEQGDSAMYLCASSFMDQHNEQFFGPGTRLTVL.

V and J are TRBV7-9 and TRBJ2-7; 10 bases fit TRBD1. With 5 bases clipped from V and 5 bases from J, the junction kept 9 bases outside the gene matches. This CDR3 is built from 15 residues. CDR1 and CDR2 from the germline V gene are SEHNR and FQNEAQ (reference sequence). The CDR3: CASSRPGQGINEQYF. The CDR3 coding sequence is TGTGCCAGCAGCCGACCGGGACAGGGGATTAACGAGCAGTACTTC.

This chain links TRBV7-2 with TRBJ2-1; D is possibly TRBD1 (6 bases). V dropped 4 bases and J dropped 8 bases, with 15 bases sitting between them. Germline values: CDR1 SGHTA, CDR2 FQGNSA. CDR3 length: 14 residues. The CDR3 protein is CASSSSPDSYEQFF. CDR3 in DNA: TGTGCCAGCAGCTCCAGCCCGGACAGCTATGAGCAGTTCTTC.

The chain has TRBV6-1 and TRBJ2-5, with 7 positions matching TRBD1. Trimming at V came to 5 bases and at J to 5 bases, leaving 8 bases not matched to a gene. Germline V gene data show CDR1 as MNHNS and CDR2 as SASEGT. The CDR3 length is 14 residues. CDR3 bases: TGTGCCAGCAGTAAAGTAGGGGGCATGGAGACCCAGTACTTC. This encodes CASSKVGGMETQYF.

The chain combines TRBV21-1 with TRBJ1-2; the table gives TRBD1 as D, unverified against the DNA. TRBV21-1 constitutes a pseudogene. CDR3 length equals 16 residues. CDR3 bases: TGTGCCAGCAGCAAAGGAACACCCCGGACCAACTATGGCTACACCTTC. Amino acid sequence: CASSKGTPRTNYGYTF.

The chain has TRBV19 and TRBJ1-5; tentatively, D is TRBD1 (5 bases). The CDR3 is 13 amino acids. Germline CDR1 is LNHDA and CDR2 is SQIVND (reference sequence). The germline V and J ends were trimmed by 9 bases and 5 bases, with 14 bases remaining between them. The CDR3 region has the DNA TGTGCCAGCCGGGGGTTACTCTATCAGCCCCAGCATTTT. This translates into CASRGLLYQPQHF.

This chain joins TRBV7-9 and TRBJ1-3; D is perhaps TRBD1 (6 bases). V was trimmed by 0 bases and J by 6 bases, leaving 15 bases between them. The CDR3 spans 16 residues. Germline-derived CDR1 and CDR2 are SEHNR and FQNEAQ (reference sequence). CDR3 protein: CASSLAGAKIQNTIYF. CDR3 DNA: TGTGCCAGCAGCTTAGCGGGGGCCAAGATCCAAAACACCATATATTTT.

This clonotype was counted between two and nine times. This chain connects TRBV5-1 to TRBJ2-3; TRBD2 might be the D (5 bases). Germline loops: CDR1 SGHRS, CDR2 YFSETQ. Trimming cost V 5 bases and J 6 bases, with 19 bases left between them. The length of the CDR3 is 15 residues. Here the CDR3 DNA reads TGCGCCAGCAGTAACGTAGACTACTCCGGGGATACGCAGTATTTT. This translates into CASSNVDYSGDTQYF.

V and J are TRBV9 and TRBJ2-7; no reliable D call. Looked up from germline, CDR1 is SGDLS and CDR2 is YYNGEE. This CDR3 has 11 residues. Trimming removed 3 bases at V and 12 bases at J, with 13 bases between. The CDR3 loop reads CASSATRWLYF. The CDR3 coding sequence is TGTGCCAGCAGCGCAACGAGGTGGCTGTACTTC.

This clonotype was picked up many times. This chain uses TRBV19 with TRBJ2-7, with TRBD1 matching 8 bases. With V trimmed by 3 bases and J by 3 bases, 4 bases remained unmatched. The CDR3 consists of 14 residues. Germline V gene sequence: CDR1 LNHDA, CDR2 SQIVND (reference sequence). Here the CDR3 DNA reads TGTGCCAGTAGTATGGACAGGGCCCACTACGAGCAGTACTTC. Protein sequence: CASSMDRAHYEQYF.